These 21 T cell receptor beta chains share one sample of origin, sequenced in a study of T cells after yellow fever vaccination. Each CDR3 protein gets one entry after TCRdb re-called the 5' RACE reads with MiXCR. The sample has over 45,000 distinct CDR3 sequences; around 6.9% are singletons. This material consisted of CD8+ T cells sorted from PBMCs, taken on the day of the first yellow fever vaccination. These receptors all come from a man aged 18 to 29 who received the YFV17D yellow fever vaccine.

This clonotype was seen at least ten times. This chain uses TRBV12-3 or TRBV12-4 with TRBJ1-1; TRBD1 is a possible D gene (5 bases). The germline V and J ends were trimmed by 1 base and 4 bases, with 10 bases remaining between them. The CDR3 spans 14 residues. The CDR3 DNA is TGTGCCAGCAGTTTAGGGGGTAGGGGCACTGAAGCTTTCTTT. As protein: CASSLGGRGTEAFF.

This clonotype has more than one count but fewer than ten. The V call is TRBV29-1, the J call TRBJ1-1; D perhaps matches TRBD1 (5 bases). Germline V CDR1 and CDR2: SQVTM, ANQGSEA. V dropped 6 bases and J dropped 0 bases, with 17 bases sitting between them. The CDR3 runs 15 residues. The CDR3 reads CSVRSGGMMNTEAFF. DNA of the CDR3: TGCAGCGTCCGAAGCGGGGGTATGATGAACACTGAAGCTTTCTTT.

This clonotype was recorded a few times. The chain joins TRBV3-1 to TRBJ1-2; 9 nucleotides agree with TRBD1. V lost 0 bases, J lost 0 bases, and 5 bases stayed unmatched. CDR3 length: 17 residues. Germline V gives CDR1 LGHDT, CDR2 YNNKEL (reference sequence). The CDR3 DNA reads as TGTGCCAGCAGCCAAGAAGTTCGGACAGGGGCTAACTATGGCTACACCTTC. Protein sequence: CASSQEVRTGANYGYTF.

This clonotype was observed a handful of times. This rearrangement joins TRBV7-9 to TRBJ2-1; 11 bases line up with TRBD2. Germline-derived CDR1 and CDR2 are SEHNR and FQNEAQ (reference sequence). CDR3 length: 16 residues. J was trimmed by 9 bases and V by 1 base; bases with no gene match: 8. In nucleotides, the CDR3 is TGTGCCAGCAGCTTAGTAGCGGGGGGGCCTTGGTTTGAGCAGTTCTTC. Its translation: CASSLVAGGPWFEQFF.

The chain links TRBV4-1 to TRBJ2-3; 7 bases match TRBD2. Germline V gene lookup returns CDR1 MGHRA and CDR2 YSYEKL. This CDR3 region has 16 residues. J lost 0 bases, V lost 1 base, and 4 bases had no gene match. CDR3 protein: CASSQGWGGSTDTQYF. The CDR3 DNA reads TGCGCCAGCAGCCAAGGGTGGGGGGGGAGCACAGATACGCAGTATTTT.

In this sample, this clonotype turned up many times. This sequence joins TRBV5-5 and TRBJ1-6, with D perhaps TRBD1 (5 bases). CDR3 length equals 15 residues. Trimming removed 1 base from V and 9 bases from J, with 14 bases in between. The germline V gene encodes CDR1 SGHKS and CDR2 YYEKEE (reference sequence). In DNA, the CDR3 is TGTGCCAGCAGCTTGAGCGACAGACGGATTTCACCCCTCCACTTT. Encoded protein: CASSLSDRRISPLHF.

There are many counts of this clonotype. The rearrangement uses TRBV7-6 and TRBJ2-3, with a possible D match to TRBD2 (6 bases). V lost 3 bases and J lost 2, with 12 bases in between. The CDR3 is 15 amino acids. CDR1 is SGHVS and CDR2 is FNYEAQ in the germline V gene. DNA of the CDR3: TGTGCCAGCAGCTTTCGGCGGGGACCCACAGATACGCAGTATTTT. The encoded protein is CASSFRRGPTDTQYF.

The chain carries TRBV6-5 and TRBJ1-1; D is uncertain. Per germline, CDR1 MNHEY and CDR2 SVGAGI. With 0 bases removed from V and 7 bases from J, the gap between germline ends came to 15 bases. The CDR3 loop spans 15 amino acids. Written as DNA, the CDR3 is TGTGCCAGCAGTTACTCGCTAGGGTCGGTCAGTGAAGCTTTCTTT. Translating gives CASSYSLGSVSEAFF.

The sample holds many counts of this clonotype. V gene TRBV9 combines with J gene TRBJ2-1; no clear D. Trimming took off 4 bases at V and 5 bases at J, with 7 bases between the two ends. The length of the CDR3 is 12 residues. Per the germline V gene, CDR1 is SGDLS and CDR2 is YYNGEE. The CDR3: CASSKQDNEQFF. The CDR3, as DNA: TGTGCCAGCAGCAAACAAGACAATGAGCAGTTCTTC.

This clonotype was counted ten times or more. The CDR3 here is CASSSLQGVTGELFF. In nucleotides, the CDR3 is TGTGCCAGCAGCAGCCTACAGGGTGTCACCGGGGAGCTGTTTTTT. The V gene is TRBV7-9, the J gene TRBJ2-2; D is perhaps TRBD1 (6 bases). Germline assignment: CDR1 SEHNR and CDR2 FQNEAQ (reference sequence). V lost 5 bases and J 4 bases, leaving 14 bases between the germline ends. CDR3 length: 15 amino acids.

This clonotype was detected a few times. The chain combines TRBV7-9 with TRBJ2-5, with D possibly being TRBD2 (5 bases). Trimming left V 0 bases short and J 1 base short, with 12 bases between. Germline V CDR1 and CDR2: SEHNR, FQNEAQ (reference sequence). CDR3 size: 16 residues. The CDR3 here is CASSLAPRRGQETQYF. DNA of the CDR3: TGTGCCAGCAGCTTAGCCCCCCGCCGGGGCCAAGAGACCCAGTACTTC.

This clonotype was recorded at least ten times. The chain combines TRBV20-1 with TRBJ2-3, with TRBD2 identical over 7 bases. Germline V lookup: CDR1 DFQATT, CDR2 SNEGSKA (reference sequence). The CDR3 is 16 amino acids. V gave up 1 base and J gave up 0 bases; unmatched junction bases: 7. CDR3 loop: CSARARDYSSTDTQYF. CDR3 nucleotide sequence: TGCAGTGCTAGAGCGAGGGACTACTCTAGCACAGATACGCAGTATTTT.

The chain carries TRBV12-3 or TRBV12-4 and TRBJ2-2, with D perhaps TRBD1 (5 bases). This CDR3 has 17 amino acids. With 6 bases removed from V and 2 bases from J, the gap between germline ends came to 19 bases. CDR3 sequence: CASSSITDSSNTGELFF. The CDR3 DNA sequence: TGTGCCAGCAGCTCCATTACAGACAGTAGCAACACCGGGGAGCTGTTTTTT.

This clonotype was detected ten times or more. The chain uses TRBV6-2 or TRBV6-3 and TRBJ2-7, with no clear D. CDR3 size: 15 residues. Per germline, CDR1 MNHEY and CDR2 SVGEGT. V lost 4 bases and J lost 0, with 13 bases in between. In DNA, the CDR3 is TGTGCCAGCAGTTCTTTACGAACAGCCTCCTACGAGCAGTACGTC. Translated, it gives CASSSLRTASYEQYV.

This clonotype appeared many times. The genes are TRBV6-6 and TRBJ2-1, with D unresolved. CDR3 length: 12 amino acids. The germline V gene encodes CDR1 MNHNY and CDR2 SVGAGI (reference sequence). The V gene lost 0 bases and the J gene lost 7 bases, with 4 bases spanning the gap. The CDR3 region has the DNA TGTGCCAGCAGTTACTCGAGTAATGAGCAGTTCTTC. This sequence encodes CASSYSSNEQFF.

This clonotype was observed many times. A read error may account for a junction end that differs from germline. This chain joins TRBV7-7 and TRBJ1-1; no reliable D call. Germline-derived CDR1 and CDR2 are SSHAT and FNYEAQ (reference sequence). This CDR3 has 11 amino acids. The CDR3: CASSRGREAFF. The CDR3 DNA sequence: TGTGCTAGCAGCCGCGGACGGGAAGCTTTCTTT.

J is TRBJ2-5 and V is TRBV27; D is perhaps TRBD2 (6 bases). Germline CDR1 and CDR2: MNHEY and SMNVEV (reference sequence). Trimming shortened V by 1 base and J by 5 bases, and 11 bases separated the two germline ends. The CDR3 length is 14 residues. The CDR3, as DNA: TGTGCCAGCAGTTTATTGGGGGGATGGGAGACCCAGTACTTC. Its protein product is CASSLLGGWETQYF.

DNA for the CDR3: TGTGCCAGCAGCGGGGCCCTTTATGGCTACACCTTC. Protein: CASSGALYGYTF. The rearrangement joins TRBV9 to TRBJ1-2; D is undetermined. Trimming left V 3 bases short and J 5 bases short, with 8 bases between. Germline CDR1 reads SGDLS; CDR2 reads YYNGEE. The CDR3 consists of 12 residues. The entire variable domain, with the rest obtained from reference TRBV9 and TRBJ1-2, is as follows: DSGVTQTPKHLITATGQRVTLRCSPRSGDLSVYWYQQSLDQGLQFLIQYYNGEERAKGNILERFSAQQFPDLHSELNLSSLELGDSALYFCASSGALYGYTFGSGTRLTVV.

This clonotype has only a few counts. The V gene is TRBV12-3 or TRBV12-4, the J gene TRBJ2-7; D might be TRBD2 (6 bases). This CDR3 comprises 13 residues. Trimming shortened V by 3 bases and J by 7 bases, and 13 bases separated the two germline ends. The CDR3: CASSLGLRLEQYF. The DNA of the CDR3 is TGTGCCAGCAGTTTGGGACTTCGTTTGGAGCAGTACTTC.

CDR3 region: CAISPGLRYNEQFF. CDR3 nucleotide sequence: TGTGCCATCAGCCCCGGGCTCCGGTACAATGAGCAGTTCTTC. J is TRBJ2-1 and V is TRBV10-3, with D hard to call. Germline V gene lookup returns CDR1 ENHRY and CDR2 SYGVKD. The CDR3 covers 14 residues. Trimming stripped 6 bases from V and 4 bases from J, with 13 bases between.

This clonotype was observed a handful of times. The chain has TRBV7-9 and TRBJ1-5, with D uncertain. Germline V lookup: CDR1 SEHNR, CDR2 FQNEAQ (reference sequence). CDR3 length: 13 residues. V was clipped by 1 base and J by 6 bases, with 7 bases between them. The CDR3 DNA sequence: TGTGCCAGCAGCTTAGGAGGGCGTCAGCCCCAGCATTTT. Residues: CASSLGGRQPQHF.